The clone carrying this T cell receptor (beta chain) was seen ten or more times. Trimming removed 3 bases from V and 0 bases from J, with 9 bases in between. Germline V gene lookup returns CDR1 LGHDT and CDR2 YNNKEL (reference sequence). This CDR3 is 15 amino acids long. Amplification targeted TCR beta CDR3 regions from RNA transcripts. The HTBI primer set served for first-round RT-PCR of the TCR CDR3. Using its own MiXCR run on the multiplex PCR reads, TCRdb lists one record per CDR3 protein. The sample has about 640,000 distinct CDR3 sequences, 20% to 25% seen once. For the diagnoses, clinical symptoms, serum thyroxine and TRAb, thyroid ultrasound and orbital computed tomography were used. This sample was taken from a study of T cells in Graves' hyperthyroidism and ophthalmopathy.

Source material: blood. The clonotype comes from a man aged 30 to 45 with Graves' ophthalmopathy. The chain joins TRBV3-1 to TRBJ1-3; D remains ambiguous. CDR3: CASSQRPSSGNTIYF. The CDR3 nucleotides are TGTGCCAGCAGCCAGCGACCGAGCTCTGGAAACACCATATATTTT. The full variable domain, its missing parts supplied by reference TRBV3-1 and TRBJ1-3, is DTAVSQTPKYLVTQMGNDKSIKCEQNLGHDTMYWYKQDSKKFLKIMFSYNNKELIINETVPNRFSPKSPDKAHLNLHINSLELGDSAVYFCASSQRPSSGNTIYFGEGSWLTVV.